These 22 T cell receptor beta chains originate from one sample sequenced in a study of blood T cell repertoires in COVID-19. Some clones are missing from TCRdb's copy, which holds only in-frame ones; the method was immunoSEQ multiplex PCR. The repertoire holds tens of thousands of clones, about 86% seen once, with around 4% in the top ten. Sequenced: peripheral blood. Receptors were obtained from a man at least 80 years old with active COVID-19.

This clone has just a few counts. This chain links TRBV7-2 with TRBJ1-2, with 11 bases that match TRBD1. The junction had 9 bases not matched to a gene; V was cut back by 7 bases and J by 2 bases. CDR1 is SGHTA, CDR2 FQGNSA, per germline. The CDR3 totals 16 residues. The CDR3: CASKRFGTGGNYGYTF. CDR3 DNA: TGTGCCAGCAAACGATTCGGGACAGGGGGGAACTATGGCTACACCTTC.

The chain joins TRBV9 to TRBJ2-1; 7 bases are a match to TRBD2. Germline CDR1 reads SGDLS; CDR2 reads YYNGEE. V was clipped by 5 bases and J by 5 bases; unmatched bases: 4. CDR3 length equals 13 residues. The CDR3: CASSSLADNEQFF. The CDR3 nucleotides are TGTGCCAGCAGTTCTCTAGCGGACAATGAGCAGTTCTTC.

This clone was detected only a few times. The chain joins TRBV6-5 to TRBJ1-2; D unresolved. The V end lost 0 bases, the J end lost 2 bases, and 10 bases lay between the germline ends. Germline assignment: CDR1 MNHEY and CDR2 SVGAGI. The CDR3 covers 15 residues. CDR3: CASSYSGGRNYGYTF. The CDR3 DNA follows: TGTGCCAGCAGTTACTCGGGAGGGCGAAACTATGGCTACACCTTC.

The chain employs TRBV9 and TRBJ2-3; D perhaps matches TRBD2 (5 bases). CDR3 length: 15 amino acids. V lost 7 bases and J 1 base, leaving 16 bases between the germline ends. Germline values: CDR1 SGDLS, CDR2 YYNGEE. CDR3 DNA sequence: TGTGCCAGCGGGGAACGGGGTGTAGGCACAGATACGCAGTATTTT. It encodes CASGERGVGTDTQYF.

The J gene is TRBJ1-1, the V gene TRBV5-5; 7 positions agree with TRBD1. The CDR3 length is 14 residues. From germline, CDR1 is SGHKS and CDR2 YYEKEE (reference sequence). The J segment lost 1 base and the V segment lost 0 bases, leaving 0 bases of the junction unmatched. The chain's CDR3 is CASSLDRGNTEAFF. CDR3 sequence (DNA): TGTGCCAGCAGCTTGGACAGGGGGAACACTGAAGCTTTCTTT. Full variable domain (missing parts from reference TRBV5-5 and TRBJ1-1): DAGVTQSPTHLIKTRGQQVTLRCSPISGHKSVSWYQQVLGQGPQFIFQYYEKEERGRGNFPDRFSARQFPNYSSELNVNALLLGDSALYLCASSLDRGNTEAFFGQGTRLTVV.

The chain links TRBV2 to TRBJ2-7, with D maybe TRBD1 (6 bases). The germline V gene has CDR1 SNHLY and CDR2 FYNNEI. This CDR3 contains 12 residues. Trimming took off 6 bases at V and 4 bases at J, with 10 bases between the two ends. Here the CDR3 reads CASSDTGYEQYF. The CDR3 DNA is TGTGCCAGCAGCGATACAGGGTACGAGCAGTACTTC.

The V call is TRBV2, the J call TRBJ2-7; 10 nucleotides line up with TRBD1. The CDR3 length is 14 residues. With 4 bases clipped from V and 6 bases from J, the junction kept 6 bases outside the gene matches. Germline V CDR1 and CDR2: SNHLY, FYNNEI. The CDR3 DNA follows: TGTGCCAGCAGTGGTAGACAGGGGGCACGCGAGCAGTACTTC. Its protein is CASSGRQGAREQYF.

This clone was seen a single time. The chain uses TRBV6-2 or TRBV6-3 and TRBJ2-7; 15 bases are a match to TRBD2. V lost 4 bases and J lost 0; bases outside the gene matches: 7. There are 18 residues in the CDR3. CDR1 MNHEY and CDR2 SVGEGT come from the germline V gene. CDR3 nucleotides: TGTGCCAGCAGTTTATTAACGGGACTAGCGGGAGGCTCCTACGAGCAGTACTTC. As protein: CASSLLTGLAGGSYEQYF.

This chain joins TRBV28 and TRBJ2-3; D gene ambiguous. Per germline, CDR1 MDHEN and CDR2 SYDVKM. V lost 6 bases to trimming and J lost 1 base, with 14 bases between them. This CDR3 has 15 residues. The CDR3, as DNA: TGTGCCAGCAGCTCACCCCCCCAGGGCACAGATACGCAGTATTTT. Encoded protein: CASSSPPQGTDTQYF.

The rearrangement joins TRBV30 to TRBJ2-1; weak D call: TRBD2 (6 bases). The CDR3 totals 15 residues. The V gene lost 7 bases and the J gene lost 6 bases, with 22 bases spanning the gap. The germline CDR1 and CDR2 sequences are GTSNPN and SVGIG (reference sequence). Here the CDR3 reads CASRRRGGYGNEQFF. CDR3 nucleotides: TGTGCCTCACGTAGGCGGGGAGGTTATGGCAATGAGCAGTTCTTC.

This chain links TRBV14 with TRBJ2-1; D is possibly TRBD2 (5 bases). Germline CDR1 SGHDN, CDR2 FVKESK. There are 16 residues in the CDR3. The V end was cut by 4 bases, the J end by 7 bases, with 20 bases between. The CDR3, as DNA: TGTGCCAGCAGCCCACTAGACGGTGGAGTTAGTAATGAGCAGTTCTTC. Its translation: CASSPLDGGVSNEQFF.

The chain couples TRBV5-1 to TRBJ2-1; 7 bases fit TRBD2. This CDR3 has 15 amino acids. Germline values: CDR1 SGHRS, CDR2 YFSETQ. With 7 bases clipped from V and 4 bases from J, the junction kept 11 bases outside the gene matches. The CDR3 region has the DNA TGCGCCAGCGGACGTAACGGGGAGGGTTACAATGAGCAGTTCTTC. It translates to CASGRNGEGYNEQFF.

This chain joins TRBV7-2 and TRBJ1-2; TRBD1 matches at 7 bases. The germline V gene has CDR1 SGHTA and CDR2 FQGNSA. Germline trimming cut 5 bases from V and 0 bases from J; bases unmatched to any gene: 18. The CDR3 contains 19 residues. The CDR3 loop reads CASSPQVRTGKGANYGYTF. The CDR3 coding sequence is TGTGCCAGCAGCCCCCAAGTCAGGACAGGCAAGGGAGCTAACTATGGCTACACCTTC.

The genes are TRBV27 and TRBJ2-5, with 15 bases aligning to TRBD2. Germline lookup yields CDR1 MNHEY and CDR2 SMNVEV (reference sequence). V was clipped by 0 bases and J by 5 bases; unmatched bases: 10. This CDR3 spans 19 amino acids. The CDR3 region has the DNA TGTGCCAGCAGTTTATCGATAGGGACTAGCGGGAGGAATCTGGAGACCCAGTACTTC. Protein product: CASSLSIGTSGRNLETQYF.

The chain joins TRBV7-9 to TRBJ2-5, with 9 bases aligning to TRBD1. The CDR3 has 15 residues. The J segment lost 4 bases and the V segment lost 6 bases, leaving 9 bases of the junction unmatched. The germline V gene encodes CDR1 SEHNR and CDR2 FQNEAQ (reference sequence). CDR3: CASSHKGQGTETQYF. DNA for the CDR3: TGTGCCAGCAGTCACAAGGGACAGGGCACAGAGACCCAGTACTTC. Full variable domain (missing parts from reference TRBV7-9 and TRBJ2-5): DTGVSQNPRHKITKRGQNVTFRCDPISEHNRLYWYRQTLGQGPEFLTYFQNEAQLEKSRLLSDRFSAERPKGSFSTLEIQRTEQGDSAMYLCASSHKGQGTETQYFGPGTRLLVL.

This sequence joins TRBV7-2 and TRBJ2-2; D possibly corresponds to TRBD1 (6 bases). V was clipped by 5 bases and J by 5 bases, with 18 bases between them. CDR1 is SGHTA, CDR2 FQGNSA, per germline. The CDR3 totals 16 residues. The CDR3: CASSPGTLGATGELFF. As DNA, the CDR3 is TGTGCCAGCAGCCCAGGGACACTGGGTGCTACCGGGGAGCTGTTTTTT.

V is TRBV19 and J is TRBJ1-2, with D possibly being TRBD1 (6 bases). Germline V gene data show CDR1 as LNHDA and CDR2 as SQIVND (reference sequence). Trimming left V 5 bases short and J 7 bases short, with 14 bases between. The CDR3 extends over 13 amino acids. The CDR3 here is CASSSGGKGGYTF. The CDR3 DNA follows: TGTGCCAGTAGTTCTGGGGGCAAGGGTGGCTACACCTTC.

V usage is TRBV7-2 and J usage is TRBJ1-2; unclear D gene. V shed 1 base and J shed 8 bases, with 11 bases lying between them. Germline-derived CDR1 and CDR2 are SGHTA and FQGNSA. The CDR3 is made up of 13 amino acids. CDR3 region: CASSLGERRGYTF. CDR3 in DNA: TGTGCCAGCAGCTTAGGGGAACGGAGGGGCTACACCTTC.

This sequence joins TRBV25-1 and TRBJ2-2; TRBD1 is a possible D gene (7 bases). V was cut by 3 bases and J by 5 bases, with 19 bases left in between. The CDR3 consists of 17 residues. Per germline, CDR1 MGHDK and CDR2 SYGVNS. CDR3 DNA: TGTGCCAGCAGTGAGCAACTACAGGGGAGGATGACCGGGGAGCTGTTTTTT. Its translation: CASSEQLQGRMTGELFF.

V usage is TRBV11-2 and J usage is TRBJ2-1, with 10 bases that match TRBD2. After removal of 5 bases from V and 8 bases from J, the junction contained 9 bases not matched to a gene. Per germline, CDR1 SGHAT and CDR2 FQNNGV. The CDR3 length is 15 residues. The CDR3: CASSPPSGSTYEQFF. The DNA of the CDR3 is TGTGCCAGCAGCCCCCCTAGCGGGAGTACCTATGAGCAGTTCTTC.

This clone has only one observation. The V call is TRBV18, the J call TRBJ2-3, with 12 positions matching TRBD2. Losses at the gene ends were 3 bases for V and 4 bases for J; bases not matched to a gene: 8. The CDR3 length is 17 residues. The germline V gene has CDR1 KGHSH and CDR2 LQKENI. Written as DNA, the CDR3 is TGTGCCAGCTCACCTATGCGACTAGCGGGAGCCGCAGATACGCAGTATTTT. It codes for CASSPMRLAGAADTQYF.

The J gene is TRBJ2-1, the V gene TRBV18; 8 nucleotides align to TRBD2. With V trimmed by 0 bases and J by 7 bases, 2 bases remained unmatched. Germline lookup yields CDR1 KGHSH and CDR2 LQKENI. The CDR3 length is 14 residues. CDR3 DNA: TGTGCCAGCTCACCACCTAGCGGGAAAAATGAGCAGTTCTTC. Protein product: CASSPPSGKNEQFF. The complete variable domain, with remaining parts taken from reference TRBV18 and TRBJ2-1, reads NAGVMQNPRHLVRRRGQEARLRCSPMKGHSHVYWYRQLPEEGLKFMVYLQKENIIDESGMPKERFSAEFPKEGPSILRIQQVVRGDSAAYFCASSPPSGKNEQFFGPGTRLTVL.